This TCR beta chain was recovered during a study of blood T cell repertoires in COVID-19. Study-wide background: The study drew acute and convalescent COVID-19 samples from the United States, Italy and Spain. Sources were T cells, B-cell-depleted T cells, or PBMCs; the material itself was cDNA or gDNA.

Residents of about two dozen US areas, aged roughly 18 to 89 years, made up the participants. TCRdb keeps only in-frame clones here, not all; method: immunoSEQ multiplex PCR. The sample includes about 180,000 clones, 80% to 90% of them seen just once. This CDR3 is built from 19 residues. In germline, CDR1 is GTSNPN, CDR2 SVGIG (reference sequence). Trimming at V came to 4 bases and at J to 0 bases, leaving 19 bases not matched to a gene. This TCR was recovered from a woman aged 40-49 years with acute COVID-19. This sequence joins TRBV30 and TRBJ2-3, with TRBD2 matching 7 bases. The sequenced sample consisted of PBMCs or T cells enriched from blood (not recorded which). CDR3: CAWTPFLWEGLPSTDTQYF. The CDR3 DNA sequence: TGTGCCTGGACTCCATTCTTGTGGGAGGGCCTTCCAAGCACAGATACGCAGTATTTT.